The 17 T cell receptor beta chains below were found in one sample sequenced in a study of OX40 agonist ivuxolimab in advanced cancers. Repertoires were generated with immunoSEQ multiplex PCR, while TCRdb's copy carries only in-frame clones and drops some. The table records approximately 79,000 clones, around 94% of them present only once. The specimen was CD4+ or CD8+ T cells sorted from blood, collected in a trial of the OX40 agonist ivuxolimab. These receptors were obtained from an adult with an advanced solid tumor such as melanoma, head and neck, liver or kidney cancer.

This chain joins TRBV19 and TRBJ2-7; 9 positions match TRBD1. Looked up from germline, CDR1 is LNHDA and CDR2 is SQIVND (reference sequence). CDR3 length: 18 amino acids. J lost 2 bases, V lost 2 bases, and 13 bases had no gene match. The CDR3: CASSIRGPRQGEAYEQYF. The CDR3 DNA follows: TGTGCCAGTAGTATAAGGGGGCCACGACAGGGGGAAGCCTACGAGCAGTACTTC.

The chain's CDR3 is CASSQDRGLLSYEQYF. The DNA of the CDR3 is TGCGCCAGCAGCCAAGATCGAGGACTCTTGTCCTACGAGCAGTACTTC. The gene calls are TRBV4-3 and TRBJ2-7, with D perhaps TRBD2 (5 bases). Germline CDR1 and CDR2: LGHNA and YSLEER. The CDR3 contains 16 residues. Trimming took 0 bases from V and 1 from J, leaving 13 bases between them.

This clone was seen a single time. The rearrangement uses TRBV4-3 and TRBJ2-7, with TRBD2 identical over 13 bases. Losses at the gene ends were 3 bases for V and 3 bases for J; bases not matched to a gene: 5. This CDR3 is 16 amino acids long. Germline CDR1 is LGHNA and CDR2 is YSLEER. CDR3 loop: CASSQSGLAGFYEQYF. The DNA for the CDR3 is TGCGCCAGCAGCCAGTCGGGACTAGCGGGATTCTACGAGCAGTACTTC.

The rearrangement uses TRBV5-6 and TRBJ2-2; tentative D call: TRBD2 (5 bases). Looked up from germline, CDR1 is SGHDT and CDR2 is YYEEEE. The CDR3 sequence is 15 residues long. Trimming removed 0 bases at V and 3 bases at J, with 9 bases between. The CDR3, as DNA: TGTGCCAGCAGCTTGGAGGCGGAGGACACCGGGGAGCTGTTTTTT. Its protein is CASSLEAEDTGELFF.

A single count supports this clone. The chain carries TRBV7-9 and TRBJ1-1; D is possibly TRBD1 (6 bases). Trimming pared 8 bases from V and 1 base from J, leaving 14 bases between. Germline CDR1 and CDR2: SEHNR and FQNEAQ (reference sequence). The CDR3 loop spans 14 amino acids. The CDR3 DNA follows: TGTGCCAGCGGCGGGGGCTATGGGAACACTGAAGCTTTCTTT. As protein: CASGGGYGNTEAFF.

This clone is a singleton in its sample. The V and J genes are TRBV6-5 and TRBJ2-7; no firm D call. The CDR3 totals 11 residues. Trimming took 9 bases from V and 1 from J, leaving 7 bases between them. Germline CDR1 reads MNHEY; CDR2 reads SVGAGI. The chain's CDR3 is CASGPSYEQYF. CDR3 in DNA: TGTGCCAGTGGTCCTTCCTACGAGCAGTACTTC.

This clone was picked up a small number of times. The rearrangement links TRBV28 to TRBJ1-2; 8 positions agree with TRBD1. The CDR3 has 14 amino acids. Germline loops: CDR1 MDHEN, CDR2 SYDVKM. Germline trimming cut 6 bases from V and 5 bases from J; bases unmatched to any gene: 8. DNA of the CDR3: TGTGCCAGCAGAAGGACAGGGCTTGGGTATGGCTACACCTTC. It is translated as CASRRTGLGYGYTF.

This clone was seen just once. The chain joins TRBV7-9 to TRBJ2-3, with D possibly TRBD2 on 5 matching bases. V gave up 1 base and J gave up 4 bases, with 12 bases separating them. The germline gives CDR1 SEHNR, CDR2 FQNEAQ (reference sequence). This CDR3 contains 15 residues. CDR3 nucleotide sequence: TGTGCCAGCAGCTTAGGGCCGGGAAGGTCAGATACGCAGTATTTT. Its translation is CASSLGPGRSDTQYF.

V usage is TRBV27 and J usage is TRBJ2-7; D remains ambiguous. CDR1 is MNHEY and CDR2 is SMNVEV in the germline V gene (reference sequence). This CDR3 has 11 amino acids. V lost 5 bases and J lost 3, with 5 bases in between. CDR3 nucleotide sequence: TGTGCCAGCAGTAATAACTACGAGCAGTACTTC. This sequence encodes CASSNNYEQYF.

J is TRBJ2-7 and V is TRBV15, with a tentative D call TRBD1 (6 bases). The CDR3 extends over 15 amino acids. Germline CDR1 is LNHNV and CDR2 is YYDKDF (reference sequence). V lost 5 bases and J lost 2, with 16 bases in between. The CDR3 DNA is TGTGCCACCAGCCTGTCCGGGACACAACCCTACGAGCAGTACTTC. Its translation is CATSLSGTQPYEQYF.

The DNA of the CDR3 is TGTGCCAGCAGCTTACCACGCAGGGACAGGGGGGAGAACACTGAAGCTTTCTTT. It encodes CASSLPRRDRGENTEAFF. This chain links TRBV28 with TRBJ1-1, with 11 bases identical to TRBD1. Germline V gene lookup returns CDR1 MDHEN and CDR2 SYDVKM. Losses at the gene ends were 6 bases for V and 1 base for J; bases not matched to a gene: 13. This CDR3 has 18 amino acids.

The rearrangement links TRBV4-2 to TRBJ1-1, with D maybe TRBD1 (6 bases). CDR3 length: 14 residues. The germline V and J ends were trimmed by 0 bases and 1 base, with 6 bases remaining between them. The V gene's germline CDR1 is LGHNA and CDR2 YNFKEQ. The CDR3 reads CASSQEGGNTEAFF. CDR3 in DNA: TGTGCCAGCAGCCAAGAAGGGGGGAACACTGAAGCTTTCTTT.

V gene TRBV27 combines with J gene TRBJ1-2; TRBD1 might be the D (5 bases). V gave up 6 bases and J gave up 6 bases, with 8 bases separating them. This CDR3 has 11 amino acids. The germline CDR1 and CDR2 sequences are MNHEY and SMNVEV (reference sequence). CDR3 protein: CASSQGDGYTF. The CDR3 DNA is TGTGCCAGCAGCCAGGGTGATGGCTACACCTTC.

This rearrangement joins TRBV4-3 to TRBJ2-6; the D call may be TRBD1 or TRBD2 (5 bases each). Germline values: CDR1 LGHNA, CDR2 YSLEER. The V and J ends lost 1 base and 5 bases respectively, with 18 bases between them. CDR3 length: 18 residues. For the CDR3, the DNA is TGCGCCAGCAGCCAAGGGAGTGGGGGAGCTGGGTGGGCCAACGTCCTGACTTTC. Translation gives CASSQGSGGAGWANVLTF.

CDR3 amino acids: CATSRARGRRETQYF. The CDR3 DNA sequence: TGTGCCACCAGCAGAGCCAGGGGGAGGAGAGAGACCCAGTACTTC. V gene TRBV15 combines with J gene TRBJ2-5; perhaps TRBD1 as D (7 bases). The CDR3 runs 15 residues. Per the germline V gene, CDR1 is LNHNV and CDR2 is YYDKDF (reference sequence). With 1 base removed from V and 4 bases from J, the gap between germline ends came to 13 bases.

V and J are TRBV7-2 and TRBJ2-7; no firm D call. Between the trimmed V and J ends, which lost 4 bases and 7 bases, there was a span of 11 bases. The CDR3 is 12 amino acids. The V gene's germline CDR1 is SGHTA and CDR2 FQGNSA. CDR3 amino acids: CASSSPEWEQYF. For the CDR3, the DNA is TGTGCCAGCAGCTCCCCTGAGTGGGAGCAGTACTTC.

V is TRBV5-5 and J is TRBJ1-3, with 11 bases aligning to TRBD1. The CDR3 has 17 residues. Germline V gene sequence: CDR1 SGHKS, CDR2 YYEKEE (reference sequence). V lost 0 bases and J lost 0; bases outside the gene matches: 2. The CDR3 sequence is CASSLGTGGFSGNTIYF. The DNA of the CDR3 is TGTGCCAGCAGCTTGGGGACAGGGGGCTTCTCTGGAAACACCATATATTTT.